This entry lists 29 T cell receptor beta chains sequenced from one sample in a study of blood T cell repertoires in COVID-19. Generated by immunoSEQ multiplex PCR, the TCRdb table keeps only in-frame clones and is missing some. Among fewer than 350,000 clones, roughly 91% were seen once, and the ten largest hold about 4.6%. Sequenced sample: peripheral blood. Receptors were obtained from a man aged 40-55 years with acute or convalescent COVID-19.

This sequence joins TRBV19 and TRBJ2-3; TRBD1 is a possible D gene (5 bases). In germline, CDR1 is LNHDA, CDR2 SQIVND (reference sequence). V dropped 8 bases and J dropped 0 bases, with 12 bases sitting between them. The CDR3 is 14 amino acids. DNA for the CDR3: TGTGCCAGTTCCCGTCGGACAAGCACAGATACGCAGTATTTT. Amino acid sequence: CASSRRTSTDTQYF.

V and J are TRBV7-9 and TRBJ2-1; possible D gene TRBD1, 6 bases. Trimming left V 2 bases short and J 1 base short, with 6 bases between. The CDR3 is 14 amino acids. Germline V gene sequence: CDR1 SEHNR, CDR2 FQNEAQ (reference sequence). CDR3 sequence: CASSLTGSYNEQFF. CDR3 sequence (DNA): TGTGCCAGCAGCTTAACAGGGTCCTACAATGAGCAGTTCTTC.

The chain links TRBV7-2 to TRBJ2-3; TRBD2 aligns across 7 bases. Germline V gene lookup returns CDR1 SGHTA and CDR2 FQGNSA. The CDR3 consists of 16 residues. Germline trimming cut 4 bases from V and 0 bases from J; bases unmatched to any gene: 7. CDR3 DNA sequence: TGTGCCAGCAGCTCCAAGGGGCGGGGGAGCACAGATACGCAGTATTTT. Protein product: CASSSKGRGSTDTQYF. The full variable domain, its missing parts supplied by reference TRBV7-2 and TRBJ2-3, is GAGVSQSPSNKVTEKGKDVELRCDPISGHTALYWYRQSLGQGLEFLIYFQGNSAPDKSGLPSDRFSAERTGGSVSTLTIQRTQQEDSAVYLCASSSKGRGSTDTQYFGPGTRLTVL.

The rearrangement uses TRBV19 and TRBJ2-7, with TRBD1 identical over 8 bases. Germline assignment: CDR1 LNHDA and CDR2 SQIVND (reference sequence). Losses at the gene ends were 5 bases for V and 2 bases for J; bases not matched to a gene: 5. The CDR3 is 14 residues long. The CDR3 reads CASSPGQGTYEQYF. CDR3 coding DNA: TGTGCCAGTAGTCCCGGACAGGGAACCTACGAGCAGTACTTC.

The chain uses TRBV5-1 and TRBJ1-1; 8 bases line up with TRBD1. There are 17 residues in the CDR3. V was clipped by 3 bases and J by 0 bases; unmatched bases: 10. Germline assignment: CDR1 SGHRS and CDR2 YFSETQ. The CDR3 DNA sequence: TGCGCCAGCAGCTCCGGACAGGGCCTAGGGATGAACACTGAAGCTTTCTTT. This translates into CASSSGQGLGMNTEAFF.

A few counts support this clone. The rearrangement uses TRBV5-4 and TRBJ2-7; unclear D gene. Between the trimmed V and J ends, which lost 0 bases and 2 bases, there was a span of 3 bases. This CDR3 is 12 amino acids long. CDR1 and CDR2 from the germline V gene are SGHNT and YYREEE (reference sequence). CDR3 sequence: CASSLDTYEQYF. CDR3 DNA: TGTGCCAGCAGCTTGGACACCTACGAGCAGTACTTC.

V is TRBV12-3 or TRBV12-4 and J is TRBJ1-1; D may be TRBD1 (5 bases). This CDR3 is built from 13 residues. V gave up 7 bases and J gave up 5 bases, with 14 bases separating them. CDR3 bases: TGTGCCAGCACCCCCGGAGGGGTTACTGAAGCTTTCTTT. It is translated as CASTPGGVTEAFF.

CDR3 DNA: TGTGCCTGGACCATAGCAGGGGGCCCTAATGAAAAACTGTTTTTT. It yields the protein CAWTIAGGPNEKLFF. The chain couples TRBV30 to TRBJ1-4; 8 bases are a match to TRBD1. This CDR3 is built from 15 residues. Per the germline V gene, CDR1 is GTSNPN and CDR2 is SVGIG (reference sequence). V gave up 4 bases and J gave up 3 bases; unmatched junction bases: 7.

This clone was picked up a small number of times. For the CDR3, the DNA is TGTGCCACCATGGATGGCGGATTCTATGGCTACACCTTC. Its protein is CATMDGGFYGYTF. The rearrangement uses TRBV24-1 and TRBJ1-2; D ambiguous. This CDR3 region has 13 residues. V lost 8 bases and J lost 4, with 13 bases in between. Germline-derived CDR1 and CDR2 are KGHDR and SFDVKD.

In this sample, this clone turned up once. The V call is TRBV11-2, the J call TRBJ2-1; 8 nucleotides agree with TRBD2. Germline V lookup: CDR1 SGHAT, CDR2 FQNNGV. V dropped 0 bases and J dropped 7; count of bases not matched to a gene: 8. The CDR3 runs 16 residues. The CDR3 protein is CASSLEYGGASNEQFF. In nucleotides, the CDR3 is TGTGCCAGCAGCTTAGAATACGGGGGGGCGAGTAATGAGCAGTTCTTC.

The rearrangement uses TRBV5-4 and TRBJ2-3; 7 bases fit TRBD1. The germline V gene has CDR1 SGHNT and CDR2 YYREEE (reference sequence). The CDR3 contains 13 residues. The trim removed 4 bases at V and 5 bases at J, leaving 4 bases unmatched. For the CDR3, the DNA is TGTGCCAGCAGCACCGGACAGGTAGATACGCAGTATTTT. Its protein product is CASSTGQVDTQYF.

This sequence joins TRBV7-9 and TRBJ1-2, with a tentative D call TRBD1 (5 bases). The length of the CDR3 is 13 residues. Germline V gene sequence: CDR1 SEHNR, CDR2 FQNEAQ (reference sequence). Trimming removed 1 base at V and 7 bases at J, with 10 bases between. The CDR3 sequence: CASSLEGRGGYTF. The CDR3 DNA sequence: TGTGCCAGCAGCTTAGAAGGGAGGGGTGGCTACACCTTC.

The chain uses TRBV5-4 and TRBJ1-1; D is perhaps TRBD1 (5 bases). V was cut by 0 bases and J by 7 bases, with 10 bases left in between. This CDR3 is built from 13 residues. Per germline, CDR1 SGHNT and CDR2 YYREEE (reference sequence). CDR3 region: CASSLGQNDEAFF. CDR3 in DNA: TGTGCCAGCAGCTTGGGACAGAACGATGAAGCTTTCTTT.

The chain combines TRBV18 with TRBJ1-5, with TRBD1 as a possible D gene (5 bases). CDR1 and CDR2 (germline): KGHSH, LQKENI. Trimming cost V 3 bases and J 5 bases, with 11 bases left between them. There are 14 residues in the CDR3. The CDR3 region has the DNA TGTGCCAGCTCACCCGGGGGGAGCGATCAGCCCCAGCATTTT. Protein product: CASSPGGSDQPQHF.

The chain uses TRBV2 and TRBJ1-3; TRBD1 matches at 8 bases. The CDR3 runs to 13 residues. Germline loops: CDR1 SNHLY, CDR2 FYNNEI. The trim removed 7 bases at V and 8 bases at J, leaving 7 bases unmatched. Here the CDR3 DNA reads TGTGCCAGCAAAGAAAACAGGGGGGACACCATATATTTT. Encoded protein: CASKENRGDTIYF. Variable domain in full (rest from reference TRBV2 and TRBJ1-3): EPEVTQTPSHQVTQMGQEVILRCVPISNHLYFYWYRQILGQKVEFLVSFYNNEISEKSEIFDDQFSVERPDGSNFTLKIRSTKLEDSAMYFCASKENRGDTIYFGEGSWLTVV.

V usage is TRBV2 and J usage is TRBJ2-5; 8 bases fit TRBD1. Germline lookup yields CDR1 SNHLY and CDR2 FYNNEI. The CDR3 spans 15 residues. V trimming: 7 bases; J trimming: 3 bases; junction bases outside the gene matches: 10. CDR3 in amino acids: CASTGQVAPEETQYF. The CDR3 nucleotides are TGTGCCAGCACGGGACAGGTGGCCCCAGAAGAGACCCAGTACTTC.

V is TRBV19 and J is TRBJ1-1, with D perhaps TRBD1 (6 bases). The V gene lost 7 bases and the J gene lost 6 bases, with 18 bases spanning the gap. The germline gives CDR1 LNHDA, CDR2 SQIVND (reference sequence). The CDR3 loop spans 14 amino acids. This chain's CDR3 is CASTPDRALSEAFF. CDR3 coding DNA: TGTGCCAGTACCCCGGACAGAGCTTTATCTGAAGCTTTCTTT.

The chain employs TRBV5-6 and TRBJ1-2; the D is unclear. Germline assignment: CDR1 SGHDT and CDR2 YYEEEE. Trimming left V 4 bases short and J 5 bases short, with 6 bases between. There are 11 residues in the CDR3. The CDR3 loop reads CASSLNYGYTF. CDR3 coding DNA: TGTGCCAGCAGCCTAAATTATGGCTACACCTTC.

The chain has TRBV7-2 and TRBJ2-3, with TRBD1 identical over 8 bases. The CDR3 loop spans 16 amino acids. Germline CDR1 is SGHTA and CDR2 is FQGNSA. Losses at the gene ends were 5 bases for V and 1 base for J; bases not matched to a gene: 8. CDR3 coding DNA: TGTGCCAGCAGCCCCTCTCCGGGACAGGGCACAGATACGCAGTATTTT. The encoded protein is CASSPSPGQGTDTQYF.

The V gene is TRBV7-2, the J gene TRBJ2-1; tentative D call: TRBD2 (6 bases). This CDR3 is built from 19 residues. Germline V gives CDR1 SGHTA, CDR2 FQGNSA. V lost 1 base to trimming and J lost 4 bases, with 23 bases between them. In DNA form, the CDR3 reads TGTGCCAGCAGCTTAGGCCCCACGGACTGGGCTAGCGTTTACAATGAGCAGTTCTTC. Translating gives CASSLGPTDWASVYNEQFF.

In its sample, this clone was seen once. The rearrangement links TRBV11-2 to TRBJ2-5; D is uncertain. With 6 bases removed from V and 5 bases from J, the gap between germline ends came to 7 bases. CDR1 and CDR2 from the germline V gene are SGHAT and FQNNGV. The CDR3 length is 11 residues. CDR3 region: CASSKRETQYF. CDR3 coding DNA: TGTGCCAGCAGTAAACGGGAGACCCAGTACTTC. Complete variable domain (other parts from reference TRBV11-2 and TRBJ2-5): EAGVAQSPRYKIIEKRQSVAFWCNPISGHATLYWYQQILGQGPKLLIQFQNNGVVDDSQLPKDRFSAERLKGVDSTLKIQPAKLEDSAVYLCASSKRETQYFGPGTRLLVL.

As DNA, the CDR3 is TGTGCCAGTAGTATAGATTCTCCTCGGGGCGGGGGGGCCTCCAATGAGCAGTTCTTC. Its translation: CASSIDSPRGGGASNEQFF. The J gene is TRBJ2-1, the V gene TRBV19, with TRBD2 identical over 9 bases. Germline CDR1 LNHDA, CDR2 SQIVND (reference sequence). V lost 0 bases to trimming and J lost 6 bases; unmatched junction nucleotides: 15. The CDR3 has 19 residues. Full variable domain (outside the CDR3, taken from reference TRBV19 and TRBJ2-1): DGGITQSPKYLFRKEGQNVTLSCEQNLNHDAMYWYRQDPGQGLRLIYYSQIVNDFQKGDIAEGYSVSREKKESFPLTVTSAQKNPTAFYLCASSIDSPRGGGASNEQFFGPGTRLTVL.

The genes are TRBV30 and TRBJ2-7; 11 bases are shared with TRBD2. This CDR3 region has 15 residues. Per germline, CDR1 GTSNPN and CDR2 SVGIG (reference sequence). J gave up 4 bases and V 2 bases, and 7 bases lay outside the gene matches. The CDR3 nucleotides read TGTGCCTGGAGTTCCTTGGGACTAGCGGTTTACGAGCAGTACTTC. Translating gives CAWSSLGLAVYEQYF.

V and J are TRBV5-8 and TRBJ1-2, with 8 bases fitting TRBD1. The trim removed 1 base at V and 2 bases at J, leaving 10 bases unmatched. The germline V gene encodes CDR1 SGHTS and CDR2 YDEGEE. CDR3 length equals 17 residues. The CDR3 DNA reads as TGTGCCAGCAGCTTGATTGGGACAGGCCCTGCGAACTATGGCTACACCTTC. Protein: CASSLIGTGPANYGYTF.

This chain links TRBV5-4 with TRBJ1-2, with D perhaps matching TRBD1 (6 bases). The V gene's germline CDR1 is SGHNT and CDR2 YYREEE (reference sequence). V was cut by 4 bases and J by 4 bases, with 17 bases left in between. This CDR3 has 15 amino acids. In nucleotides, the CDR3 is TGTGCCAGCAGCCGGGCAGGACAGTCCTCCTATGGCTACACCTTC. It translates to CASSRAGQSSYGYTF.

The CDR3 reads CATSAWTGSGYTF. In nucleotides, the CDR3 is TGTGCCACCAGTGCTTGGACAGGGAGTGGCTACACCTTC. This chain connects TRBV24-1 to TRBJ1-2, with 8 bases matching TRBD1. J gave up 7 bases and V 5 bases, and 5 bases lay outside the gene matches. CDR3 length: 13 residues. Looked up from germline, CDR1 is KGHDR and CDR2 is SFDVKD.

This clone has only one observation. This rearrangement joins TRBV19 to TRBJ2-4; 14 positions match TRBD2. Germline CDR1 is LNHDA and CDR2 is SQIVND (reference sequence). V was pared by 3 bases and J by 1 base, with 8 bases of the junction left unmatched. This CDR3 region has 19 residues. In DNA, the CDR3 is TGTGCCAGTAGTATCAGGCCGGGACTAGCGGGGGTGGCCAAAAACATTCAGTACTTC. It specifies CASSIRPGLAGVAKNIQYF.

The chain employs TRBV6-5 and TRBJ1-1; weak D call: TRBD1 (5 bases). The V end was cut by 6 bases, the J end by 1 base, with 15 bases between. CDR1 is MNHEY and CDR2 is SVGAGI in the germline V gene. The length of the CDR3 is 15 residues. The CDR3 region has the DNA TGTGCCAGCAGACCGGCGGGGGGAGAGAACACTGAAGCTTTCTTT. It yields the protein CASRPAGGENTEAFF.

This clone was seen once. V is TRBV27 and J is TRBJ2-7; 8 bases are shared with TRBD1. The length of the CDR3 is 14 residues. With 4 bases clipped from V and 2 bases from J, the junction kept 4 bases outside the gene matches. From germline, CDR1 is MNHEY and CDR2 SMNVEV (reference sequence). CDR3 region: CASSWGQATYEQYF. CDR3 sequence (DNA): TGTGCCAGCAGTTGGGGACAGGCCACCTACGAGCAGTACTTC.